The sequence of this TCR beta chain was determined in a study of T cell changes during pregnancy in multiple sclerosis. Germline V lookup: CDR1 SGHVS, CDR2 FNYEAQ. V gave up 0 bases and J gave up 4 bases, with 9 bases separating them. This CDR3 has 15 residues. Generated by immunoSEQ multiplex PCR, the TCRdb table keeps only in-frame clones and is missing some. This table has tens of thousands of clones, roughly 90% appearing once. The material sequenced was peripheral blood, taken in the first trimester of pregnancy. This receptor was taken from a female donor in good health, enrolled as a control in a pregnancy study. V is TRBV7-6 and J is TRBJ1-4; tentative D call: TRBD1 (6 bases). The CDR3 region has the DNA TGTGCCAGCAGCTTAGCCAGGGGAGATAATGAAAAACTGTTTTTT. This translates into CASSLARGDNEKLFF.